The present T cell receptor (beta chain) was sequenced within a study of Ad26.COV2.S vaccination and SARS-CoV-2 variants. In the study overall: Enrolled in COV1001, the donor was in the Ad26.COV2.S trial arm, which received the vaccine. Each vaccinee took Ad26.COV2.S intramuscularly, once or twice 56 days apart.

TCRdb's table, derived via immunoSEQ multiplex PCR, lists solely in-frame clones and lacks some. The table records 450,000 to 550,000 clones, 89% of them present only once. Treatment given: 19 received Ad26.COV2.S at low or high dose, single or two shots; about 5 received placebo; per-sample allocation not given. Samples came from day 63 after the first vaccine or placebo injection. Study-level points and caveats: Possible underestimation of total T cell responses by the TCR breadth and depth analyses was noted.

Germline V gene data show CDR1 as SGHNT and CDR2 as YYREEE (reference sequence). The CDR3 covers 14 residues. The V end was cut by 4 bases, the J end by 1 base, with 10 bases between. On this clone itself: Its antigen is unknown.

This TCR was sampled from a person aged 18-60 years who received the Ad26.COV2.S COVID-19 vaccine or a placebo. The rearrangement links TRBV5-4 to TRBJ2-3; D is perhaps TRBD2 (5 bases). Here the sequenced sample was peripheral blood, taken in a trial of Ad26.COV2.S vaccine versus placebo. The CDR3 is CASSLKEGTDTQYF. In DNA, the CDR3 is TGTGCCAGCAGCCTGAAGGAGGGCACAGATACGCAGTATTTT.